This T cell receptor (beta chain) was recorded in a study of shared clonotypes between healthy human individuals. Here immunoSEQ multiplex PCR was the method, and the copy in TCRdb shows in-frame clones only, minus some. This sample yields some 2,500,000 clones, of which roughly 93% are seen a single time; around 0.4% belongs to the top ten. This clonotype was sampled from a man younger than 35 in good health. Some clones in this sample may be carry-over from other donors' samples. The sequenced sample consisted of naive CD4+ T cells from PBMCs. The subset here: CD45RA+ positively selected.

CDR3 in amino acids: CASSPIGAANTGELFF. In nucleotides, the CDR3 is TGTGCCAGCAGCCCAATTGGGGCAGCGAACACCGGGGAGCTGTTTTTT. The V gene is TRBV11-2, the J gene TRBJ2-2, with D perhaps TRBD1 (5 bases). From germline, CDR1 is SGHAT and CDR2 FQNNGV. CDR3 length: 16 amino acids. V was shortened by 5 bases and J by 0 bases, with 13 bases between the two germline ends.